This T cell receptor beta chain came from a study of vaccination effects on CD4 cells after COVID-19. Study-level information: Everyone in the study got two shots of either the BNT162b2 or mRNA-1273 vaccine.

Regarding this clone: The antigen is not known.

Before sequencing, viral peptide pools were used by the ViraFEST assay to expand antigen-specific CD4+ T cells. Isolating CD4+ T cells followed about 10 days of culture. Nobody among the vaccine recipients had prior SARS-CoV-2 infection (nucleocapsid antibodies were negative). In culture with approximately 9.5 IU/ml IL-2 and 8 to 10 ug/ml peptides, PBMC were grown at two million per well. Profiled with immunoSEQ multiplex PCR; TCRdb holds only in-frame clones, not every one. The sample holds roughly 50,000 clones, approximately 79% seen once. CDR1 is SGHRS, CDR2 YFSETQ, per germline. The CDR3 has 13 amino acids. J gave up 2 bases and V 3 bases, and 1 base lay outside the gene matches.

The V gene is TRBV5-1, the J gene TRBJ1-2, with TRBD1 matching 7 bases. The receptor's source is a human donor who received a COVID-19 vaccine. The specimen comprised CD4+ T cells from PBMCs cultured with HCoV-OC43 spike peptides, sampled before COVID-19 vaccination. Noted subset: HCoV-OC43 spike overlapping peptide pool stimulation. CDR3 nucleotide sequence: TGCGCCAGCAGCTCGACAGGGAACTATGGCTACACCTTC. This encodes CASSSTGNYGYTF.